Listed below are T cell receptor beta chains from one sample, sequenced in a study of blood T cell repertoires in COVID-19. This table comes from immunoSEQ multiplex PCR, and its TCRdb copy is limited to in-frame clones, with some not included. The sample holds around 470,000 clones, about 90% seen once. The sample comprised PBMCs or T cells enriched from blood (not recorded which). Every receptor here comes from a man aged 18 to 29 who had recovered from COVID-19. CDR3s include the opening cysteine and the closing phenylalanine or tryptophan. Each record gives: CDR3 length, clone size, D gene, J gene, V gene, CDR3 protein, CDR3 DNA. The D gene is left open where the match is weak. Some rows mark clone size as missing; the rest say once, few, many or name a class of expanded clone.

>15|.|.|TRBJ1-5|TRBV21-1
CASSTTGIDGQPQHF
TGTGCCAGCAGCACTACAGGGATTGACGGTCAGCCCCAGCATTTT
>15|.|TRBD2|TRBJ2-5|TRBV19
CASSSREGKQETQYF
TGTGCCAGTAGCTCGCGGGAGGGCAAACAAGAGACCCAGTACTTC
>13|.|TRBD2|TRBJ2-1|TRBV2
CASSLAGGNEQFF
TGTGCCAGCAGTCTAGCGGGCGGCAATGAGCAGTTCTTC
>15|.|TRBD2|TRBJ2-1|TRBV3-1/TRBV3-2
CASSQGLAGANEQFF
TGTGCCAGCAGCCAGGGACTAGCGGGAGCAAATGAGCAGTTCTTC
>15|.|.|TRBJ1-2|TRBV12-5
CASGGLEIWNYGYTF
TGTGCTAGTGGGGGCCTCGAGATTTGGAACTATGGCTACACCTTC
>12|.|.|TRBJ1-6|TRBV3-1/TRBV3-2
CASNSENSPLHF
TGTGCCAGCAACTCGGAGAATTCACCCCTCCACTTT
>17|.|.|TRBJ2-3|TRBV9
CASSESFADASTDTQYF
TGTGCCAGCAGCGAGAGTTTCGCGGATGCTAGCACAGATACGCAGTATTTT
>16|.|TRBD1|TRBJ2-1|TRBV9
CASSVGQGPIHNEQFF
TGTGCCAGCAGCGTAGGACAGGGACCCATACACAATGAGCAGTTCTTC
>15|.|TRBD1|TRBJ1-6|TRBV30
CAWSVGDRTSSPLHF
TGTGCCTGGAGTGTAGGGGACAGAACGAGTTCACCCCTCCACTTT
>14|.|TRBD1|TRBJ1-2|TRBV10-3
CAISEGQGVFGYTF
TGTGCCATCAGTGAGGGACAGGGGGTATTTGGCTACACCTTC
>14|once|.|TRBJ2-1|TRBV19
CASGRLAINNEQFF
TGTGCCAGTGGTCGGCTAGCGATCAACAATGAGCAGTTCTTC
>15|.|TRBD1|TRBJ1-2|TRBV28
CASSPLDRGLHGYTF
TGTGCCAGCAGTCCCCTAGACAGGGGGCTTCATGGCTACACCTTC
>13|.|.|TRBJ2-7|TRBV29-1
CSVAPGSSYEQYF
TGCAGCGTTGCCCCAGGCTCCTCCTACGAGCAGTACTTC
>16|.|.|TRBJ1-5|TRBV24-1
CATSDLAGWGNQPQHF
TGTGCCACCAGTGATTTGGCGGGTTGGGGCAATCAGCCCCAGCATTTT
>16|.|.|TRBJ1-5|TRBV4-1
CASSQLGEGWNQPQHF
TGCGCCAGCAGCCAGTTGGGGGAGGGGTGGAATCAGCCCCAGCATTTT
>12|.|TRBD1|TRBJ2-5|TRBV29-1
CSGDRGGKTQYF
TGCAGCGGTGACAGGGGTGGAAAGACCCAGTACTTC
>15|.|.|TRBJ2-7|TRBV27
CASSLSSRAAYEQYF
TGTGCCAGCAGTTTATCCTCCAGGGCAGCCTACGAGCAGTACTTC
>16|.|.|TRBJ1-6|TRBV28
CASSFPRENYNSPLHF
TGTGCCAGCAGTTTCCCCCGGGAGAATTATAATTCACCCCTCCACTTT
>13|.|.|TRBJ1-2|TRBV6-5
CASRMGGAGGYTF
TGTGCCAGCAGGATGGGGGGGGCTGGGGGCTACACCTTC
>13|once|.|TRBJ1-5|TRBV27
CASSLIRDQPQHF
TGTGCCAGCAGTTTAATCCGGGATCAGCCCCAGCATTTT
>15|.|.|TRBJ2-1|TRBV10-3
CAIRSGVGETNEQFF
TGTGCCATTAGATCCGGGGTTGGGGAAACCAATGAGCAGTTCTTC
>16|.|.|TRBJ2-3|TRBV21-1
CASSRIFSGRADTQYF
TGTGCCAGCAGCAGAATCTTTAGCGGGAGGGCAGATACGCAGTATTTT
>15|.|.|TRBJ1-3|TRBV4-1
CASSRPGGAGNTIYF
TGCGCCAGCAGCCGCCCCGGGGGGGCTGGAAACACCATATATTTT
>18|.|.|TRBJ1-1|TRBV2
CASSEDPILVQVGTEAFF
TGTGCCAGCAGTGAAGATCCAATTTTGGTACAGGTCGGCACTGAAGCTTTCTTT
>16|.|.|TRBJ2-2|TRBV6-5
CASSYHRQNRAGELFF
TGTGCCAGCAGTTACCACCGGCAGAATCGGGCCGGGGAGCTGTTTTTT
>15|.|.|TRBJ2-5|TRBV5-6
CASSLGGRRWETQYF
TGTGCCAGCAGCTTGGGCGGTCGACGGTGGGAGACCCAGTACTTC
>12|.|.|TRBJ1-1|TRBV5-4
CASSPGNTEAFF
TGTGCCAGCAGTCCCGGGAACACTGAAGCTTTCTTT
>15|.|TRBD2|TRBJ2-2|TRBV28
CASSAGLAGTGELFF
TGTGCCAGCAGTGCGGGACTAGCGGGGACCGGGGAGCTGTTTTTT
>14|.|.|TRBJ2-2|TRBV2
CASHGVANTGELFF
TGTGCCAGCCACGGGGTCGCGAACACCGGGGAGCTGTTTTTT
>17|.|TRBD2|TRBJ2-2|TRBV5-8
CASSLYLAGENTGELFF
TGTGCCAGCAGCTTATATTTAGCGGGAGAGAACACCGGGGAGCTGTTTTTT
>15|.|TRBD1|TRBJ1-3|TRBV7-9
CASSPDRGQGNTIYF
TGTGCCAGCAGCCCAGACAGGGGGCAAGGAAACACCATATATTTT
>15|.|.|TRBJ2-7|TRBV28
CASSPPPGDPSEQYF
TGTGCCAGCAGTCCCCCGCCGGGAGATCCTTCCGAGCAGTACTTC
>16|once|TRBD1|TRBJ2-1|TRBV6-4
CASSGLTRGQGGEQFF
TGTGCCAGCAGTGGCCTAACACGGGGACAGGGAGGCGAGCAGTTCTTC
>12|.|.|TRBJ1-3|TRBV10-3
CATTTGGNTIYF
TGTGCCACGACGACGGGGGGAAACACCATATATTTT
>16|.|.|TRBJ2-6|TRBV5-4
CASSLGSGSGANVLTF
TGTGCCAGCAGCTTGGGGTCGGGCTCTGGGGCCAACGTCCTGACTTTC
>19|.|TRBD2|TRBJ2-1|TRBV2
CASSEISSWASGFEDEQFF
TGTGCCAGCAGTGAAATATCGTCTTGGGCTAGCGGGTTCGAGGATGAGCAGTTCTTC
>14|.|TRBD1|TRBJ1-3|TRBV9
CASSRGQVGNTIYF
TGTGCCAGCAGCCGAGGACAGGTTGGAAACACCATATATTTT
>13|.|.|TRBJ1-4|TRBV2
CASTRGGSEKLFF
TGTGCCAGCACAAGGGGAGGGTCTGAAAAACTGTTTTTT
>14|.|.|TRBJ2-6|TRBV11-3
CASSQGVGANVLTF
TGTGCCAGCAGCCAAGGGGTGGGGGCCAACGTCCTGACTTTC
>15|.|.|TRBJ1-5|TRBV19
CASSIRGTTDQPQHF
TGTGCCAGTAGTATTAGGGGGACGACGGATCAGCCCCAGCATTTT
>14|.|.|TRBJ1-1|TRBV19
CASSMAGENTEAFF
TGTGCCAGTAGTATGGCGGGGGAGAACACTGAAGCTTTCTTT